In this sample, the clone carrying this T cell receptor beta chain turned up a few times. Its antigen is unknown. The sample is drawn from a study of response to subunit inactivated influenza vaccine. Study observations and caveats: It was suggested by the authors that few new T cells are recruited by each seasonal influenza vaccination.

MiXCR, run by TCRdb on the RT-PCR reads, gives a single entry per CDR3 protein. The profile covers 200,000 to 300,000 distinct CDR3 sequences, with 12% appearing a single time and 7.8% taken by the ten largest. This specimen was non-naive T cells sorted from PBMCs, taken approximately 15 days before vaccination. This clonotype was obtained from a man aged 45 to 65 who received an inactivated influenza vaccine.

The CDR3 bases are TGTGCCAGCAGTTCCCCCCGACAGGGACTAAACACCGGGGAGCTGTTTTTT. Translated: CASSSPRQGLNTGELFF. The V and J genes are TRBV28 and TRBJ2-2; D possibly matches TRBD1 or TRBD2 (7 bases each). Between the trimmed V and J ends, which lost 4 bases and 2 bases, there was a span of 17 bases. The CDR3 runs 17 residues. Germline V lookup: CDR1 MDHEN, CDR2 SYDVKM. Complete variable domain (other parts from reference TRBV28 and TRBJ2-2): DVKVTQSSRYLVKRTGEKVFLECVQDMDHENMFWYRQDPGLGLRLIYFSYDVKMKEKGDIPEGYSVSREKKERFSLILESASTNQTSMYLCASSSPRQGLNTGELFFGEGSRLTVL.